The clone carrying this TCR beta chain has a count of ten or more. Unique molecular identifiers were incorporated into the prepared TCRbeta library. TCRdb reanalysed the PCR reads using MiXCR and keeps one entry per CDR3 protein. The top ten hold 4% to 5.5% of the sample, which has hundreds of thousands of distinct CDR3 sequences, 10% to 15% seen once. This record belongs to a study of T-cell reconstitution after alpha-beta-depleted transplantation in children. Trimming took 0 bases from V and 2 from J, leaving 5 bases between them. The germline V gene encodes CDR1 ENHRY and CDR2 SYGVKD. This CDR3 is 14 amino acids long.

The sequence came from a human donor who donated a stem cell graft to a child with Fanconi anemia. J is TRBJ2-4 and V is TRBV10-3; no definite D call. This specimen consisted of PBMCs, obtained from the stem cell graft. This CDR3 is CAISESLTKNIQYF. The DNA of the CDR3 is TGTGCCATCAGTGAGTCGCTAACCAAAAACATTCAGTACTTC.